The 18 T cell receptor beta chains below were found in one sample sequenced in a study of T cell responses to AZD1222 COVID-19 vaccine. Produced via immunoSEQ multiplex PCR; TCRdb's table is partial and in-frame only. The sample records about 200,000 clones, approximately 93% being singletons. The input for sequencing was peripheral blood, taken 28 days after the second AZD1222 dose. Source of these receptors: an adult who received the AZD1222 COVID-19 vaccine.

The chain has TRBV2 and TRBJ2-3; possible D gene TRBD1, 5 bases. With 3 bases removed from V and 9 bases from J, the gap between germline ends came to 7 bases. This CDR3 region has 11 residues. Germline V CDR1 and CDR2: SNHLY, FYNNEI. The DNA of the CDR3 is TGTGCCAGCAGTGAGGACATGACGCAGTATTTT. This encodes CASSEDMTQYF.

CDR3 nucleotide sequence: TGTGCCAGCAGCGTAGAGTCCGCGAACACCGGGGAGCTGTTTTTT. This sequence encodes CASSVESANTGELFF. The chain is built from TRBV9 and TRBJ2-2; D remains ambiguous. This CDR3 is built from 15 residues. V lost 0 bases and J lost 0, with 6 bases in between. Germline V CDR1 and CDR2: SGDLS, YYNGEE.

The chain has TRBV3-1 (or the pseudogene TRBV3-2) and TRBJ1-2; no firm D call. Germline V gives CDR1 LGHDT, CDR2 YNNKEL (reference sequence). CDR3 size: 15 residues. The V and J ends lost 3 bases and 2 bases respectively, with 13 bases between them. This CDR3 is CASSHTGLRNYGYTF. CDR3 nucleotide sequence: TGTGCCAGCAGCCACACTGGACTAAGGAACTATGGCTACACCTTC.

The chain combines TRBV28 with TRBJ2-3; 8 bases are shared with TRBD2. The V and J ends lost 5 bases and 5 bases, in that order; junction bases with no gene match: 9. Looked up from germline, CDR1 is MDHEN and CDR2 is SYDVKM. The CDR3 loop spans 15 amino acids. The CDR3 coding sequence is TGTGCCAGCAGTGGGACTAGTAGTGGGAGAGATACGCAGTATTTT. Translation gives CASSGTSSGRDTQYF.

The genes are TRBV12-3 or TRBV12-4 and TRBJ1-5; no clear D. The CDR3 covers 12 residues. Trimming stripped 7 bases from V and 5 bases from J, with 9 bases between. DNA for the CDR3: TGTGCCAGCAAGCTTGGGGATCAGCCCCAGCATTTT. It encodes CASKLGDQPQHF.

This clone was counted once. The V gene is TRBV14, the J gene TRBJ1-1; D is possibly TRBD1 (5 bases). The germline V gene encodes CDR1 SGHDN and CDR2 FVKESK. The V and J ends lost 1 base and 9 bases respectively, with 15 bases between them. CDR3 length: 14 amino acids. This CDR3 reads CASSQVNRDRKAFF. CDR3 bases: TGTGCCAGCAGCCAAGTAAACCGGGACCGGAAAGCTTTCTTT. Using reference TRBV14 and TRBJ1-1 for the parts outside the CDR3, the full variable domain is EAGVTQFPSHSVIEKGQTVTLRCDPISGHDNLYWYRRVMGKEIKFLLHFVKESKQDESGMPNNRFLAERTGGTYSTLKVQPAELEDSGVYFCASSQVNRDRKAFFGQGTRLTVV.

The chain employs TRBV7-2 and TRBJ1-5; D not certain. Deletions cut 4 bases from V and 4 bases from J, with 17 bases between. This CDR3 contains 16 residues. Germline CDR1 reads SGHTA; CDR2 reads FQGNSA. CDR3 sequence: CASSSGLVELNQPQHF. The CDR3 nucleotides are TGTGCCAGCAGCTCGGGGTTAGTAGAGCTAAATCAGCCCCAGCATTTT.

The chain is built from TRBV5-1 and TRBJ2-2, with D possibly TRBD1 on 6 matching bases. The V and J ends lost 0 bases and 9 bases respectively, with 18 bases between them. Germline-derived CDR1 and CDR2 are SGHRS and YFSETQ. The CDR3 has 16 residues. CDR3 in amino acids: CASSLGQDSWHRELFF. The CDR3 nucleotides are TGCGCCAGCAGCTTGGGCCAGGACAGTTGGCACCGGGAGCTGTTTTTT.

The chain has TRBV14 and TRBJ2-5; no clear D. This CDR3 has 12 residues. In germline, CDR1 is SGHDN, CDR2 FVKESK. Trimming removed 3 bases from V and 7 bases from J, with 9 bases in between. Here the CDR3 DNA reads TGTGCCAGCAGCCAGCCGTCAAGGACCCAGTACTTC. This gives the protein CASSQPSRTQYF.

The sample holds one count of this clone. J is TRBJ1-3 and V is TRBV27, with a possible D match to TRBD1 (5 bases). The CDR3 has 16 residues. Germline CDR1 reads MNHEY; CDR2 reads SMNVEV (reference sequence). The V gene lost 5 bases and the J gene lost 0 bases, with 14 bases spanning the gap. The CDR3 region is CASSPWRGASGNTIYF. CDR3 DNA: TGTGCCAGCAGTCCATGGCGGGGCGCCTCTGGAAACACCATATATTTT.

This chain joins TRBV19 and TRBJ1-5, with a possible D match to TRBD1 (6 bases). The ends were cut back, 4 bases at V and 10 bases at J, with 20 bases in the middle. The CDR3 consists of 15 residues. The germline CDR1 and CDR2 sequences are LNHDA and SQIVND (reference sequence). CDR3 coding DNA: TGTGCCAGTAGTACGGCGGGGGGGCCGGAAAGTCCCCAGCATTTT. Protein: CASSTAGGPESPQHF.

In nucleotides, the CDR3 is TGTGCCAGCAGCATACAAGGCTCTGGGGCCAACGTCCTGACTTTC. Encoded protein: CASSIQGSGANVLTF. V is TRBV3-1 (or the pseudogene TRBV3-2) and J is TRBJ2-6; D is ambiguous. CDR3 length: 15 residues. Trimming stripped 5 bases from V and 0 bases from J, with 8 bases between. Germline V gene data show CDR1 as LGHDT and CDR2 as YNNKEL (reference sequence).

This chain connects TRBV29-1 to TRBJ2-3, with D tentatively TRBD2 (5 bases). Trimming took 4 bases from V and 1 from J, leaving 12 bases between them. The CDR3 has 14 amino acids. Germline V gives CDR1 SQVTM, CDR2 ANQGSEA. CDR3 bases: TGCAGCGTTGTGGTGGACTTAGGCACAGATACGCAGTATTTT. It translates to CSVVVDLGTDTQYF.

For the CDR3, the DNA is TGTGCCAGCAGCCAGTTTCTAGCGGGGGCGCCTTTAGCCAAAAACATTCAGTACTTC. This codes for CASSQFLAGAPLAKNIQYF. V is TRBV4-2 and J is TRBJ2-4; TRBD2 matches 10 bases. Trimming at V came to 3 bases and at J to 0 bases, leaving 11 bases not matched to a gene. The CDR3 is 19 amino acids. Germline lookup yields CDR1 LGHNA and CDR2 YNFKEQ.

The V and J genes are TRBV7-9 and TRBJ1-6; no firm D call. This CDR3 has 14 amino acids. Germline CDR1 SEHNR, CDR2 FQNEAQ (reference sequence). The germline V and J ends were trimmed by 3 bases and 7 bases, with 10 bases remaining between them. The CDR3 nucleotides read TGTGCCAGCAGCTTTGATCCCGAAAATTCACCCCTCCACTTT. Its protein is CASSFDPENSPLHF.

CDR3 sequence: CASHSSTDTQYF. Here the CDR3 DNA reads TGTGCCAGCCACTCTAGCACAGATACGCAGTATTTT. The V and J genes are TRBV2 and TRBJ2-3; D is uncertain. V dropped 8 bases and J dropped 0 bases, with 6 bases sitting between them. The CDR3 runs to 12 residues. The germline CDR1 and CDR2 sequences are SNHLY and FYNNEI.

With regard to this clone: Its ends do not fully match the called genes, so a read error is possible. The chain has TRBV7-8 and TRBJ2-7, with D unclear. Germline CDR1 SGHVS, CDR2 FQNEAQ. CDR3 length: 11 amino acids. The CDR3 sequence: CASSLGYVYSF. CDR3 nucleotides: TGTGCCAGCAGCTTAGGATATGTGTACTCCTTC. The full variable domain, its missing parts supplied by reference TRBV7-8 and TRBJ2-7, is GAGVSQSPRYKVAKRGQDVALRCDPISGHVSLFWYQQALGQGPEFLTYFQNEAQLDKSGLPSDRFFAERPEGSVSTLKIQRTQQEDSAVYLCASSLGYVYSFGPGTRLTVT.

J is TRBJ1-2 and V is TRBV3-1 (or the pseudogene TRBV3-2); D call uncertain. Trimming shortened V by 0 bases and J by 12 bases, and 11 bases separated the two germline ends. Germline CDR1 is LGHDT and CDR2 is YNNKEL (reference sequence). The CDR3 is made up of 12 amino acids. The CDR3, as DNA: TGTGCCAGCAGCCAAGAGTTGAGTAGGGACACCTTC. As protein: CASSQELSRDTF.